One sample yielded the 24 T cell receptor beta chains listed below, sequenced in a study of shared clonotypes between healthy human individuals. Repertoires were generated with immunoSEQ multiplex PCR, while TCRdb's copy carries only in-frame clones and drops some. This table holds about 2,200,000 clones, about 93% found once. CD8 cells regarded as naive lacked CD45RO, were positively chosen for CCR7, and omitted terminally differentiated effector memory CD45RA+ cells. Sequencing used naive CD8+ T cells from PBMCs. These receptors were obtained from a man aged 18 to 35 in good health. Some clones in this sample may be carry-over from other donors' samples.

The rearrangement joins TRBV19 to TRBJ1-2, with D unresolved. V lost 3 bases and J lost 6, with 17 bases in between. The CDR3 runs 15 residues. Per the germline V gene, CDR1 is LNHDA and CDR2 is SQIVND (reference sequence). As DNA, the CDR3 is TGTGCCAGTAGTATTATGGACGGCGGTTTCGATGGCTACACCTTC. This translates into CASSIMDGGFDGYTF.

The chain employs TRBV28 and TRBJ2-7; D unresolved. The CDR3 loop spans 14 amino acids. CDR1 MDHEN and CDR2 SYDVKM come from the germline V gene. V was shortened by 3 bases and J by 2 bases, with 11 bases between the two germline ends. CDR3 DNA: TGTGCCAGCAGTTTCGCCTCCCGGCCCTACGAGCAGTACTTC. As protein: CASSFASRPYEQYF.

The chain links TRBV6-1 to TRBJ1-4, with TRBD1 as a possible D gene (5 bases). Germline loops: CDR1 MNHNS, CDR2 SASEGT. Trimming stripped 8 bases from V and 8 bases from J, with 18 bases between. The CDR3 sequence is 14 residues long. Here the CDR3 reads CASPSTAFPEKLFF. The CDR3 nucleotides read TGTGCCAGCCCTTCGACAGCCTTTCCCGAAAAACTGTTTTTT.

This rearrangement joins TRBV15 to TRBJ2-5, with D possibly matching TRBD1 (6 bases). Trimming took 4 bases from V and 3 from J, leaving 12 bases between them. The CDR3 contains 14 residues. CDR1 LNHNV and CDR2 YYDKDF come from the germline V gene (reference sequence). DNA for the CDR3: TGTGCCACCAGCACTCGGACAGTGGAAGAGACCCAGTACTTC. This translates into CATSTRTVEETQYF.

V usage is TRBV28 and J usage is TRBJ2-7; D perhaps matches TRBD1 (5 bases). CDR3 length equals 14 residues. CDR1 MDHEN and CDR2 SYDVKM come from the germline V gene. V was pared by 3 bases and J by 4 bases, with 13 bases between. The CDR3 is CASSFSAGQYEQYF. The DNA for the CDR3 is TGTGCCAGCAGTTTTTCGGCAGGGCAGTACGAGCAGTACTTC.

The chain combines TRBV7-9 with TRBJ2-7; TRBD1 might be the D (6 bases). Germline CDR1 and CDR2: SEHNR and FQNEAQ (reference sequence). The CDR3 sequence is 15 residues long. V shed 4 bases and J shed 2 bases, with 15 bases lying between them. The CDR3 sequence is CASSSAHRVAYEQYF. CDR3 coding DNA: TGTGCCAGCAGCTCAGCCCACAGGGTCGCCTACGAGCAGTACTTC.

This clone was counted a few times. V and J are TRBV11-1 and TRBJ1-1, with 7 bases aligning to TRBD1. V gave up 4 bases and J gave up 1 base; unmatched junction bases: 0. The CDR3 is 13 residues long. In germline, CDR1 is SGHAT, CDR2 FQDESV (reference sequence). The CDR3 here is CASSWDRNTEAFF. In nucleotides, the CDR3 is TGTGCCAGCAGCTGGGACAGGAACACTGAAGCTTTCTTT. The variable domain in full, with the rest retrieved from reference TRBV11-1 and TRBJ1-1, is EAEVAQSPRYKITEKSQAVAFWCDPISGHATLYWYRQILGQGPELLVQFQDESVVDDSQLPKDRFSAERLKGVDSTLKIQPAELGDSAMYLCASSWDRNTEAFFGQGTRLTVV.

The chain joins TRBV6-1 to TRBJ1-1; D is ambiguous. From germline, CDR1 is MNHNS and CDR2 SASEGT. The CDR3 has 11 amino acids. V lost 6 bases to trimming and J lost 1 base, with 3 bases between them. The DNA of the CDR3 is TGTGCCAGCAGGGCGAACACTGAAGCTTTCTTT. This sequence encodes CASRANTEAFF.

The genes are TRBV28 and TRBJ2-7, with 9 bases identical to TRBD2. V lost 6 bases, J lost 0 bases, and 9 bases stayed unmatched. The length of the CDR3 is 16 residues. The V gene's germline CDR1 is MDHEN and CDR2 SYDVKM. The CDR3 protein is CASSFGLATSSYEQYF. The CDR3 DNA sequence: TGTGCCAGCAGCTTCGGACTAGCGACCAGCTCCTACGAGCAGTACTTC.

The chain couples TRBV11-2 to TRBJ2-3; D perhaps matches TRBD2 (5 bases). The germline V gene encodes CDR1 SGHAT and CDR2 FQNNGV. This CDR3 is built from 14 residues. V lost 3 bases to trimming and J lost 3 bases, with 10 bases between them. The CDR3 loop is CASSLSGGTDTQYF. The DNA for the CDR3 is TGTGCCAGCAGCTTGAGTGGAGGAACAGATACGCAGTATTTT.

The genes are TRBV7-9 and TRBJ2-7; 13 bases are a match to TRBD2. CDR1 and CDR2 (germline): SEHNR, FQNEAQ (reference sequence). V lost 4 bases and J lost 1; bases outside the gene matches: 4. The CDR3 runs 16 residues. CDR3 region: CASSSPGLAGSYEQYF. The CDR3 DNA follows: TGTGCCAGCAGCTCCCCGGGACTAGCGGGATCCTACGAGCAGTACTTC.

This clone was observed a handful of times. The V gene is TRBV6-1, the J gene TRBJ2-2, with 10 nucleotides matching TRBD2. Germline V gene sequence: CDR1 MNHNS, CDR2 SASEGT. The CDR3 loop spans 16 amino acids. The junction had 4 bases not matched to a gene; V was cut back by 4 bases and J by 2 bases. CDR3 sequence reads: CASSGEREGNTGELFF. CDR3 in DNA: TGTGCCAGCAGTGGCGAGCGGGAGGGTAACACCGGGGAGCTGTTTTTT.

The DNA of the CDR3 is TGTGCCAGCAACGGACAGGGCCTCTACAATGAGCAGTTCTTC. It codes for CASNGQGLYNEQFF. The gene calls are TRBV27 and TRBJ2-1; 8 bases align to TRBD1. Trimming took 7 bases from V and 3 from J; bases not matched to a gene: 5. The CDR3 is made up of 14 amino acids. Germline V gene lookup returns CDR1 MNHEY and CDR2 SMNVEV (reference sequence).

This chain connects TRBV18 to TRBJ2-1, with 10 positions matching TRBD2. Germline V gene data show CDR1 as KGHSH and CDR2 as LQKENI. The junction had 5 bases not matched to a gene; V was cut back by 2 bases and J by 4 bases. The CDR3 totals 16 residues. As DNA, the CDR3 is TGTGCCAGCTCACCAAGGCCTAGCGGGAGTTACAATGAGCAGTTCTTC. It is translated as CASSPRPSGSYNEQFF.

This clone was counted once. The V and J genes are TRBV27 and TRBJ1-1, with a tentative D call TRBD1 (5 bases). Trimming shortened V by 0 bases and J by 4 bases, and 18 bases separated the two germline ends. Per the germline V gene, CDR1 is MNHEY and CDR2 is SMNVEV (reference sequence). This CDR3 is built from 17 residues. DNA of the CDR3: TGTGCCAGCAGTTTATCGACCAGGCAGGGTTTGGTCACTGAAGCTTTCTTT. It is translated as CASSLSTRQGLVTEAFF.

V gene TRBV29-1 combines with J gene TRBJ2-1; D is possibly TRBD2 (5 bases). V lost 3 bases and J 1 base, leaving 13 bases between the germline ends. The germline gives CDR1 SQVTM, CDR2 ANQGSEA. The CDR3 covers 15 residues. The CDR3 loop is CSVEDEAVSYNEQFF. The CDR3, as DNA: TGCAGCGTTGAGGATGAAGCGGTATCCTACAATGAGCAGTTCTTC.

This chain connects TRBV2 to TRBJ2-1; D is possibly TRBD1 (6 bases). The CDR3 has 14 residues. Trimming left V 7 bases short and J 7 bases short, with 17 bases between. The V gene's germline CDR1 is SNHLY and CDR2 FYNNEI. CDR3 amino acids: CASTVYRDLNEQFF. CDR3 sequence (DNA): TGTGCCAGCACCGTATACAGGGATTTAAATGAGCAGTTCTTC.

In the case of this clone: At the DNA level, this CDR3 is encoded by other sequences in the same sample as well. The CDR3 spells CASSLTGANTEAFF. The CDR3, as DNA: TGTGCCAGCAGCTTAACAGGGGCCAACACTGAAGCTTTCTTT. The chain recombines TRBV7-9 with TRBJ1-1; 7 bases match TRBD1. The CDR3 runs 14 residues. The junction had 2 bases not matched to a gene; V was cut back by 2 bases and J by 2 bases. Germline loops: CDR1 SEHNR, CDR2 FQNEAQ (reference sequence).

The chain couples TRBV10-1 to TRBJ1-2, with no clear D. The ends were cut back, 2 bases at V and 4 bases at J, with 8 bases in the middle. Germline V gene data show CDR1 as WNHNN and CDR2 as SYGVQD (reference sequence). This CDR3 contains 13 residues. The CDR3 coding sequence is TGCGCCAGCAGTGAGACCCCAGGCTATGGCTACACCTTC. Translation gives CASSETPGYGYTF.

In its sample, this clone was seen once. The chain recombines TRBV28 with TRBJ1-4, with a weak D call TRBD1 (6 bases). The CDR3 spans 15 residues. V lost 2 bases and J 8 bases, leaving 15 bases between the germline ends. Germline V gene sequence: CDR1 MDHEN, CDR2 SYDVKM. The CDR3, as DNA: TGTGCCAGCAGTTTAGATCCCACAGGGAGAGAAAAACTGTTTTTT. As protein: CASSLDPTGREKLFF.

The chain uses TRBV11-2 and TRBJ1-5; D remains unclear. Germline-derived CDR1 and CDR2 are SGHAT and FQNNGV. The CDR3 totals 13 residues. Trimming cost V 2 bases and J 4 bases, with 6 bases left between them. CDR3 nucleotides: TGTGCCAGCAGCTTAATGGCGAATCAGCCCCAGCATTTT. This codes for CASSLMANQPQHF.

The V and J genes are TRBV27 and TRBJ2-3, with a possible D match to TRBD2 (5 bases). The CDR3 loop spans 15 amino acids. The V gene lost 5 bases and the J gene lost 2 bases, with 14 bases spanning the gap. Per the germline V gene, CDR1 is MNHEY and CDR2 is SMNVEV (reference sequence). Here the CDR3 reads CASSAWGATTDTQYF. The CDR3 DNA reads TGTGCCAGCAGTGCCTGGGGAGCGACCACAGATACGCAGTATTTT.

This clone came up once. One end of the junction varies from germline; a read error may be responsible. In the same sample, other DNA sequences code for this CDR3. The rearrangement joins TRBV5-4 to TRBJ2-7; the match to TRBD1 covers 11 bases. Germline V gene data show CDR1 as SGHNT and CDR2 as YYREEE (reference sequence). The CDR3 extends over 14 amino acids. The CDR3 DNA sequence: TGTGCCAGTAGCTCGGACAGGGGGCTTCTCGAGCAGTACTTC. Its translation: CASSSDRGLLEQYF.

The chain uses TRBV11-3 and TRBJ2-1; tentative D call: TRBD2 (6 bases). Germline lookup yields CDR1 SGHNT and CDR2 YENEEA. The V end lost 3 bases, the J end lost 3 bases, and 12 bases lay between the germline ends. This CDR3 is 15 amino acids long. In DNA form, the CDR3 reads TGTGCCAGCAGCTTGAGGGAGGACCACTACAATGAGCAGTTCTTC. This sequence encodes CASSLREDHYNEQFF.